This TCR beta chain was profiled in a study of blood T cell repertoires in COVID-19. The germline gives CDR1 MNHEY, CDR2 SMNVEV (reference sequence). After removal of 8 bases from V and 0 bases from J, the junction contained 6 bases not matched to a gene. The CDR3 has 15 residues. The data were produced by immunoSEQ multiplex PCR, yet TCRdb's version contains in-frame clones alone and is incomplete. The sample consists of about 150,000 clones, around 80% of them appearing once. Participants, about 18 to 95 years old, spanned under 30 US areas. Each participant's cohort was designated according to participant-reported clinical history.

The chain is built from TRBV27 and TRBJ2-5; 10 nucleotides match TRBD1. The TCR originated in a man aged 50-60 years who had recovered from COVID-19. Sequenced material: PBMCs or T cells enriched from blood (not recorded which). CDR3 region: CASLDRGRHQETQYF. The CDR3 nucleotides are TGTGCCAGCCTTGACAGGGGGCGCCACCAAGAGACCCAGTACTTC.